One and the same sample provided the 22 T cell receptor beta chains below, sequenced in a study of immune evolution from preneoplasia to lung adenocarcinoma. The table came from immunoSEQ multiplex PCR; TCRdb's copy has only in-frame clones and leaves some out. The table records 20,000 to 25,000 clones, roughly 75% of them present only once. Sequenced material: FFPE invasive lung adenocarcinoma tissue. Receptors were obtained from a person aged 55 to 75 with lung adenocarcinoma.

The chain is built from TRBV28 and TRBJ2-7, with D perhaps being TRBD1 or TRBD2 (5 bases each). CDR1 is MDHEN, CDR2 SYDVKM, per germline. This CDR3 region has 15 residues. The ends were cut back, 7 bases at V and 3 bases at J, with 19 bases in the middle. The CDR3 region is CASTTMGTKRYEQYF. In DNA, the CDR3 is TGTGCCAGCACCACTATGGGGACCAAACGCTACGAGCAGTACTTC.

The chain has TRBV10-3 and TRBJ1-5; D perhaps matches TRBD1 (6 bases). Per germline, CDR1 ENHRY and CDR2 SYGVKD. This CDR3 has 13 residues. The V end lost 7 bases, the J end lost 6 bases, and 13 bases lay between the germline ends. The CDR3 DNA sequence: TGTGCCATCACCCCGGGGGCAAGTCAGCCCCAGCATTTT. As protein: CAITPGASQPQHF.

The V call is TRBV5-8, the J call TRBJ2-3; D tentatively fits TRBD1 or TRBD2 (5 bases each). The CDR3 spans 17 residues. Germline-derived CDR1 and CDR2 are SGHTS and YDEGEE. Between the trimmed V and J ends, which lost 1 base and 1 base, there was a span of 16 bases. The CDR3 DNA reads TGTGCCAGCAGCTTGATGCGTTGGGGACGGGGCACAGATACGCAGTATTTT. Amino acids: CASSLMRWGRGTDTQYF.

The V call is TRBV15, the J call TRBJ1-2; D is undetermined. Trimming took 3 bases from V and 6 from J, leaving 20 bases between them. CDR3 length: 16 amino acids. The germline gives CDR1 LNHNV, CDR2 YYDKDF (reference sequence). CDR3 protein: CATSRDVGMVSHGYTF. As DNA, the CDR3 is TGTGCCACCAGCAGGGACGTGGGAATGGTCTCCCATGGCTACACCTTC.

The V and J genes are TRBV28 and TRBJ2-5, with 7 bases that match TRBD2. CDR1 is MDHEN, CDR2 SYDVKM, per germline. V trimming: 6 bases; J trimming: 0 bases; junction bases outside the gene matches: 7. There are 15 residues in the CDR3. CDR3 sequence (DNA): TGTGCCAGCAGCCCTACTAGCGCCCACCAAGAGACCCAGTACTTC. It specifies CASSPTSAHQETQYF.

The CDR3 here is CASSPRTDSNYGYTF. The CDR3 bases are TGTGCCAGCTCACCACGGACAGATAGTAACTATGGCTACACCTTC. The rearrangement joins TRBV18 to TRBJ1-2; the D gene is possibly TRBD1 (6 bases). The germline V and J ends were trimmed by 1 base and 1 base, with 10 bases remaining between them. This CDR3 is built from 15 residues. Per germline, CDR1 KGHSH and CDR2 LQKENI.

The gene calls are TRBV9 and TRBJ2-7; D perhaps matches TRBD1 (5 bases). The CDR3 runs to 14 residues. Trimming shortened V by 0 bases and J by 3 bases, and 10 bases separated the two germline ends. Germline values: CDR1 SGDLS, CDR2 YYNGEE. CDR3 nucleotide sequence: TGTGCCAGCAGCGTAGGGCAGGGCAACTACGAGCAGTACTTC. The encoded protein is CASSVGQGNYEQYF.

V gene TRBV4-1 combines with J gene TRBJ1-2; the D is unclear. V lost 2 bases, J lost 6 bases, and 22 bases lay in between. Germline lookup yields CDR1 MGHRA and CDR2 YSYEKL. The CDR3 runs to 17 residues. This CDR3 reads CASSQQKNIGSRDGYTF. The DNA of the CDR3 is TGCGCCAGCAGCCAACAGAAAAACATAGGCAGTAGGGATGGCTACACCTTC.

The gene calls are TRBV7-2 and TRBJ2-7, with TRBD1 as a possible D gene (6 bases). The CDR3 runs to 13 residues. CDR1 is SGHTA, CDR2 FQGNSA, per germline. The germline V and J ends were trimmed by 2 bases and 10 bases, with 15 bases remaining between them. The CDR3 DNA is TGTGCCAGCAGCTTAATAGGGGACAACCAACAGTACTTC. Amino acids: CASSLIGDNQQYF.

The chain combines TRBV9 with TRBJ2-2, with 10 bases identical to TRBD1. V was pared by 4 bases and J by 4 bases, with 10 bases of the junction left unmatched. The CDR3 has 17 amino acids. The V gene's germline CDR1 is SGDLS and CDR2 YYNGEE. The CDR3: CASSTDRGFTGTGELFF. The CDR3 region has the DNA TGTGCCAGCAGCACGGACAGGGGGTTCACGGGCACCGGGGAGCTGTTTTTT.

The chain joins TRBV2 to TRBJ2-3; D unclear. The V gene lost 4 bases and the J gene lost 4 bases, with 9 bases spanning the gap. In germline, CDR1 is SNHLY, CDR2 FYNNEI. The CDR3 length is 13 residues. CDR3 bases: TGTGCCAGCAGTGTTGGCGCCGCAGATACGCAGTATTTT. Translating gives CASSVGAADTQYF.

V usage is TRBV9 and J usage is TRBJ2-3; 11 bases fit TRBD2. V dropped 4 bases and J dropped 4; count of bases not matched to a gene: 8. Germline V gives CDR1 SGDLS, CDR2 YYNGEE. The CDR3 runs to 16 residues. The CDR3 region is CASSPSSGRVADTQYF. Written as DNA, the CDR3 is TGTGCCAGCAGCCCCAGTAGCGGGAGGGTGGCAGATACGCAGTATTTT.

The CDR3 spells CASSVGWNTGELFF. As DNA, the CDR3 is TGTGCCAGCAGCGTGGGGTGGAACACCGGGGAGCTGTTTTTT. V gene TRBV9 combines with J gene TRBJ2-2, with D uncertain. Germline V gives CDR1 SGDLS, CDR2 YYNGEE. Trimming left V 2 bases short and J 1 base short, with 6 bases between. The CDR3 runs 14 residues. Supplemented by reference TRBV9 and TRBJ2-2, the full variable domain reads DSGVTQTPKHLITATGQRVTLRCSPRSGDLSVYWYQQSLDQGLQFLIQYYNGEERAKGNILERFSAQQFPDLHSELNLSSLELGDSALYFCASSVGWNTGELFFGEGSRLTVL.

This chain connects TRBV11-2 to TRBJ2-5; perhaps D is TRBD1 or TRBD2 (5 bases each). This CDR3 comprises 15 residues. The V gene's germline CDR1 is SGHAT and CDR2 FQNNGV. V gave up 5 bases and J gave up 2 bases, with 15 bases separating them. The CDR3 DNA follows: TGTGCCAGCAGCGCCGGGGCCACCTTACAAGAGACCCAGTACTTC. Translation gives CASSAGATLQETQYF. The complete variable domain, with remaining parts taken from reference TRBV11-2 and TRBJ2-5, reads EAGVAQSPRYKIIEKRQSVAFWCNPISGHATLYWYQQILGQGPKLLIQFQNNGVVDDSQLPKDRFSAERLKGVDSTLKIQPAKLEDSAVYLCASSAGATLQETQYFGPGTRLLVL.

The rearrangement uses TRBV12-5 and TRBJ2-2, with a tentative D call TRBD1 (6 bases). The germline gives CDR1 LGHNT, CDR2 FRNRAP. Trimming pared 7 bases from V and 7 bases from J, leaving 16 bases between. This CDR3 is built from 14 residues. CDR3 sequence reads: CASVLQGMGGELFF. In DNA form, the CDR3 reads TGTGCTAGTGTCCTACAGGGTATGGGCGGGGAGCTGTTTTTT.

The rearrangement uses TRBV6-6 and TRBJ2-2, with 7 bases aligning to TRBD1. CDR3 length: 14 residues. The germline V gene has CDR1 MNHNY and CDR2 SVGAGI (reference sequence). The J segment lost 7 bases and the V segment lost 2 bases, leaving 4 bases of the junction unmatched. Here the CDR3 DNA reads TGTGCCAGCAGTTACGCAGGGGGTGTCGGGGAGCTGTTTTTT. Its protein product is CASSYAGGVGELFF.

This sequence joins TRBV28 and TRBJ1-2; D may be TRBD1 (5 bases). V was pared by 7 bases and J by 2 bases, with 11 bases between. Looked up from germline, CDR1 is MDHEN and CDR2 is SYDVKM. The CDR3 runs to 13 residues. The CDR3: CASKGLSNYGYTF. CDR3 DNA: TGTGCCAGCAAGGGACTCTCGAACTATGGCTACACCTTC.

V and J are TRBV7-2 and TRBJ1-2; D is unresolved. V lost 5 bases, J lost 6 bases, and 7 bases lay in between. This CDR3 has 11 residues. Germline CDR1 and CDR2: SGHTA and FQGNSA. The CDR3 region has the DNA TGTGCCAGCAGCCCGAGCCATGGCTACACCTTC. Amino acids: CASSPSHGYTF.

V is TRBV5-1 and J is TRBJ2-2, with 11 bases identical to TRBD1. V shed 3 bases and J 2 bases; nucleotides not matched to a gene: 6. Germline assignment: CDR1 SGHRS and CDR2 YFSETQ. The CDR3 is made up of 17 amino acids. In DNA form, the CDR3 reads TGCGCCAGCAGCTGGGGAGGACAGGGGGCCAACACCGGGGAGCTGTTTTTT. Its protein is CASSWGGQGANTGELFF.

V gene TRBV15 combines with J gene TRBJ1-1, with D uncertain. Per germline, CDR1 LNHNV and CDR2 YYDKDF (reference sequence). The CDR3 is made up of 13 amino acids. The ends were cut back, 0 bases at V and 0 bases at J, with 2 bases in the middle. The DNA of the CDR3 is TGTGCCACCAGCAGAGACATGAACACTGAAGCTTTCTTT. Its protein is CATSRDMNTEAFF.

The V gene is TRBV19, the J gene TRBJ2-1; 14 bases map to TRBD2. V lost 5 bases to trimming and J lost 0 bases; unmatched junction nucleotides: 6. Per the germline V gene, CDR1 is LNHDA and CDR2 is SQIVND (reference sequence). The CDR3 spans 18 residues. CDR3 DNA sequence: TGTGCCAGTAGTTCCCGACTAGCGGGAGGGCTCTCCTACAATGAGCAGTTCTTC. Amino acid sequence: CASSSRLAGGLSYNEQFF. The complete variable domain, with remaining parts taken from reference TRBV19 and TRBJ2-1, reads DGGITQSPKYLFRKEGQNVTLSCEQNLNHDAMYWYRQDPGQGLRLIYYSQIVNDFQKGDIAEGYSVSREKKESFPLTVTSAQKNPTAFYLCASSSRLAGGLSYNEQFFGPGTRLTVL.

V and J are TRBV27 and TRBJ2-3; no reliable D call. In germline, CDR1 is MNHEY, CDR2 SMNVEV (reference sequence). The V gene lost 2 bases and the J gene lost 2 bases, with 5 bases spanning the gap. The CDR3 spans 13 residues. CDR3 sequence reads: CASSLTFTDTQYF. The CDR3 nucleotides are TGTGCCAGCAGTTTAACTTTCACAGATACGCAGTATTTT.